The rows below give T cell receptor beta chains drawn from one sample of a study of PD-1 blockade in classical Hodgkin lymphoma. Clones were sequenced by immunoSEQ multiplex PCR, and TCRdb holds only the in-frame ones, with some missing. This sample has some 93,000 clones, with about 83% found just once. The sample in question was peripheral blood mononuclear cells (PBMCs), obtained before the fourth cycle of nivolumab. The source is a human donor with classical Hodgkin lymphoma. CDR3s include the opening cysteine and the closing phenylalanine or tryptophan. Each record gives: V gene, D gene, CDR3 protein. D genes are given only for firm matches.

TRBV27	NA	CASSESVWGTNEQYF
TRBV5-1	TRBD2	CASSLGLAGATDTQYF
TRBV9	NA	CASSVADSHNEQFF
TRBV2	NA	CASRDSWREKLFF
TRBV15	TRBD2	CATSRAPGGPYNEQFF
TRBV7-8	NA	CASSLASAGNYGYTF
TRBV6-1	NA	CASSEPRDIQETQYF
TRBV5-1	TRBD1	CASSLVGGGITEAFF
TRBV9	NA	CASSFTQIRDTQYF
TRBV25-1	NA	CASSNRERANEKLFF
TRBV10-1	NA	CASSPDIQDYEQYF
TRBV23-1	NA	CASSQTRPLYPGVYEQYF
TRBV5-4	NA	CASSEMTVTGELFF
TRBV5-6	NA	CASSLFGGGGNQPQHF
TRBV28	NA	CASRNTPGPPIAKNIQYF
TRBV7-2	NA	CASSYVGELFF
TRBV7-6	TRBD2	CASSQGLAGGPGETQYF
TRBV5-1	TRBD1	CASSTGTASSYEQYF
TRBV5-1	TRBD1	CASSPLRQGDVDTEAFF
TRBV7-9	NA	CASSLVRGLLHGRSGYTF
TRBV10-3	TRBD2	CAISTSGETQYF
TRBV5-1	TRBD1	CASAQGAGETQYF
TRBV2	TRBD2	CASSAGRGVTGELFF
TRBV6-5	TRBD1	CASSSLDRAETQYF
TRBV7-2	NA	CASSLVPGSGGTLFF
TRBV2	TRBD2	CASIRLAGGETQYF
TRBV6-6	NA	CASSWGSPDEQFF
TRBV4-1	NA	CASSQASGTPGELFF
TRBV28	TRBD2	CASSLPLAGINREYF
TRBV7-9	NA	CASSLAFSDTGANVLTF
TRBV7-2	NA	CASSWQGDFYEQYF
TRBV25-1	TRBD2	CASSTPLEGLAAYEQYF
TRBV9	NA	CASSPQSVLSSGNTIYF
TRBV7-9	NA	CASSPQLLATGLDEQYF
TRBV5-6	NA	CASSLVGQETQYF
TRBV11-2	TRBD1	CASSLAGTGLYEQYF
TRBV9	TRBD2	CASSVVGTSGTGDTQYF
TRBV10-3	TRBD2	CAISDGSRAGGGEQYF
TRBV18	NA	CASSSEGVDGYTF
TRBV28	TRBD1	CASSPPGQGAAVQYF
TRBV27	NA	CASSLYLSYEQYF
TRBV14	NA	CASSQYQGTYTEAFF
TRBV5-1	TRBD1	CASWDSYEQYF
TRBV10-3	NA	CAIKAFSGNTIYF
TRBV27	NA	CASSLAQGPNQPQHF
TRBV30	NA	CAWSSLVGTGELFF
TRBV2	NA	CASTYVGTFNEQYF
TRBV30	NA	CAWSVPVRNEQFF
TRBV6-1	NA	CASSGAATMETQYF
TRBV6-5	NA	CASRAWVNNEQFF
TRBV5-4	NA	CASSPGWDGEQYF
TRBV28	NA	CASSLAKETQYF
TRBV7-3	TRBD2	CASSLGLASYNEQFF
TRBV2	NA	CASIGGLPGANVLTF
TRBV16	NA	CASSSQSWGGNTEAFF